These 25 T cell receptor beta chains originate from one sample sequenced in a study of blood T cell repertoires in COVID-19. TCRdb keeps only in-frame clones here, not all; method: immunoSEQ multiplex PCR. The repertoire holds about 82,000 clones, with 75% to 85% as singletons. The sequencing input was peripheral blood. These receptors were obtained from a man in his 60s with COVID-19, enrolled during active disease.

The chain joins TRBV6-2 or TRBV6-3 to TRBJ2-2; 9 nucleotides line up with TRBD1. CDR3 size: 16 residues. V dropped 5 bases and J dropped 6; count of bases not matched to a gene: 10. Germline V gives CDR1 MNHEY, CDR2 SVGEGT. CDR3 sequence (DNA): TGTGCCAGCAGTCCCCGACAGGGGGGACCGCCCGGGGAGCTGTTTTTT. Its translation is CASSPRQGGPPGELFF.

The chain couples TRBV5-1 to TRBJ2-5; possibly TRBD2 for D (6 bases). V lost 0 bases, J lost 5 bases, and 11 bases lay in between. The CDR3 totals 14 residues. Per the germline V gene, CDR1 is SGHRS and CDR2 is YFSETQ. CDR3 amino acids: CASSLDGTVETQYF. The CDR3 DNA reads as TGCGCCAGCAGCTTGGACGGGACTGTGGAGACCCAGTACTTC.

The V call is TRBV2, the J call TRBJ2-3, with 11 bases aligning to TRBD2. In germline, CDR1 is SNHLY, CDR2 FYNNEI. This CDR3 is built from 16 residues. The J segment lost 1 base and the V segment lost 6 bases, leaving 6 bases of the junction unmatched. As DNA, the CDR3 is TGTGCCAGCAGGGCTACTAGCGGGGGAGGCACAGATACGCAGTATTTT. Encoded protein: CASRATSGGGTDTQYF.

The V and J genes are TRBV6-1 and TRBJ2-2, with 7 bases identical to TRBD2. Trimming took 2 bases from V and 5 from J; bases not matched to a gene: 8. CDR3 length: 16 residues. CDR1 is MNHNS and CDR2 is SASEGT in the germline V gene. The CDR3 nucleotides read TGTGCCAGCAGTGAAAAGCCGGGAGGAGGGACCGGGGAGCTGTTTTTT. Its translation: CASSEKPGGGTGELFF.

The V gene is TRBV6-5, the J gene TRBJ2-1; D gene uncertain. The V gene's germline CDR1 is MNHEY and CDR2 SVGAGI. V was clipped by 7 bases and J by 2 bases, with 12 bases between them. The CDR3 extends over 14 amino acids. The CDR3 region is CASKSESTYNEQFF. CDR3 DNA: TGTGCCAGCAAGTCGGAGTCCACCTACAATGAGCAGTTCTTC.

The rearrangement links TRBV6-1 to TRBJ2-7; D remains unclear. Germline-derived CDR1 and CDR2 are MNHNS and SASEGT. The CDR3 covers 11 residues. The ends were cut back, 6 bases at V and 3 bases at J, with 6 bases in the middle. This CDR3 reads CASSRDYEQYF. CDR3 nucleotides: TGTGCCAGCAGCCGCGACTACGAGCAGTACTTC.

The CDR3 loop reads CASSSSLGPADTQYF. The CDR3 DNA sequence: TGCGCCAGCAGCTCCTCACTAGGTCCGGCAGATACGCAGTATTTT. The chain joins TRBV5-1 to TRBJ2-3; D may be TRBD2 (5 bases). The germline V and J ends were trimmed by 3 bases and 4 bases, with 15 bases remaining between them. CDR3 size: 15 residues. Per germline, CDR1 SGHRS and CDR2 YFSETQ.

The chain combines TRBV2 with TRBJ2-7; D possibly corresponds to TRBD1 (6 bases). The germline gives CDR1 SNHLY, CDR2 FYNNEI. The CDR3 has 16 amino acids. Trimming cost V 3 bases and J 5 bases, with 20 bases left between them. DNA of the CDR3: TGTGCCAGCAGTGAGGGTATAGTTGGGACATACGACGAGCAGTACTTC. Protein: CASSEGIVGTYDEQYF.

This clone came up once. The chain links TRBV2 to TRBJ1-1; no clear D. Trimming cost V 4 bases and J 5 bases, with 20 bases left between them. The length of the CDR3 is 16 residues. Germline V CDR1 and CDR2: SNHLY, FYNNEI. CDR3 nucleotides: TGTGCCAGCAGTGCTCTATTCTTCCCCTCCGTGACTGAAGCTTTCTTT. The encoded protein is CASSALFFPSVTEAFF.

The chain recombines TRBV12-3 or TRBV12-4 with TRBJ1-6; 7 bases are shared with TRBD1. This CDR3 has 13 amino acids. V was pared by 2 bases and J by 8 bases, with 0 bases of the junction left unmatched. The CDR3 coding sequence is TGTGCCAGCAGTTTACAGGGGGATTCACCCCTCCACTTT. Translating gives CASSLQGDSPLHF.

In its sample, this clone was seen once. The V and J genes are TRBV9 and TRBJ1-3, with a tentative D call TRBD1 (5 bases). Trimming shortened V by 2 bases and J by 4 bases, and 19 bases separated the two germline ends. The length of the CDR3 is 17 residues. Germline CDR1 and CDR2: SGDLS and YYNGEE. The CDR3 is CASSVLDSRAAGNTIYF. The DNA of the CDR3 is TGTGCCAGCAGCGTGTTAGACAGTCGGGCGGCGGGAAACACCATATATTTT. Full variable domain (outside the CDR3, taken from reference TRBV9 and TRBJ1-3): DSGVTQTPKHLITATGQRVTLRCSPRSGDLSVYWYQQSLDQGLQFLIQYYNGEERAKGNILERFSAQQFPDLHSELNLSSLELGDSALYFCASSVLDSRAAGNTIYFGEGSWLTVV.

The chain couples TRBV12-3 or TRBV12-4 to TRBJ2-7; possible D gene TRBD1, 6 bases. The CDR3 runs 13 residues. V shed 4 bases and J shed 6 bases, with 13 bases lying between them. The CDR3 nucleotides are TGTGCCAGCAGTTACGCCACAGGGCGCGAGCAGTACTTC. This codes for CASSYATGREQYF.

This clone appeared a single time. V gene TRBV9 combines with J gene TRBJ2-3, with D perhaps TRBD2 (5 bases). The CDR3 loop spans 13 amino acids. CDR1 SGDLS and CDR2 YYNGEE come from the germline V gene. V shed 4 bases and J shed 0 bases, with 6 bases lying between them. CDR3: CASSPGSTDTQYF. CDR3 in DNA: TGTGCCAGCAGCCCGGGGAGCACAGATACGCAGTATTTT.

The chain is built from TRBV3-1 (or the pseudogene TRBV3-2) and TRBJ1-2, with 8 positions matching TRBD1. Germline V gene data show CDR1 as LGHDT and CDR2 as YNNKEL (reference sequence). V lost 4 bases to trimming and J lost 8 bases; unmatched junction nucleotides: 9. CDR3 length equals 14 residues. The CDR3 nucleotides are TGTGCCAGCAGCCTTGGACAGGGTTTAGACGGCTACACCTTC. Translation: CASSLGQGLDGYTF.

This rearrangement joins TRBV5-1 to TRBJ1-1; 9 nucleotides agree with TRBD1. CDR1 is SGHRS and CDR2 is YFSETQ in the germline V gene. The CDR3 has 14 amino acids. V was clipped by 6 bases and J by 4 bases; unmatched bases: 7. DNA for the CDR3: TGCGCCAGCACCCAGACAGGGGGGGGCACTGAAGCTTTCTTT. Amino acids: CASTQTGGGTEAFF. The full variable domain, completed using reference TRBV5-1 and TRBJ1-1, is KAGVTQTPRYLIKTRGQQVTLSCSPISGHRSVSWYQQTPGQGLQFLFEYFSETQRNKGNFPGRFSGRQFSNSRSEMNVSTLELGDSALYLCASTQTGGGTEAFFGQGTRLTVV.

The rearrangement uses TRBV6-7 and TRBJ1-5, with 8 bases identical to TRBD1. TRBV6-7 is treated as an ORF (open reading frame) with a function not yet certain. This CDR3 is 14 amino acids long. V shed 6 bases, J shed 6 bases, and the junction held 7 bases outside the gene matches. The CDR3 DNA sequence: TGTGCCAGCAGACCAACAGGGGGTTGTCAGCCCCAGCATTTT. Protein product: CASRPTGGCQPQHF.

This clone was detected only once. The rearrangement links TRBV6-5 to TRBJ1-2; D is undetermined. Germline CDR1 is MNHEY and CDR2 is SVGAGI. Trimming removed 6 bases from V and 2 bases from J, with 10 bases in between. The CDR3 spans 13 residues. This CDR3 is CASRSTWNYGYTF. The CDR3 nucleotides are TGTGCCAGCAGGTCCACTTGGAACTATGGCTACACCTTC.

The DNA for the CDR3 is TGTGCCAGCAGTTTGAGTTCACTCACTGAAGCTTTCTTT. Its protein is CASSLSSLTEAFF. This chain uses TRBV6-5 with TRBJ1-1; D not resolved. The CDR3 loop spans 13 amino acids. The ends were cut back, 4 bases at V and 4 bases at J, with 10 bases in the middle. CDR1 is MNHEY, CDR2 SVGAGI, per germline.

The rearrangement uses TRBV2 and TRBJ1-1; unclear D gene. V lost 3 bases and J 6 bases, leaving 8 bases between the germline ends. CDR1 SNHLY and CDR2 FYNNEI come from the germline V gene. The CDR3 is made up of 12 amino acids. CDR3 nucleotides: TGTGCCAGCAGTGATGCAGTGGCTGAAGCTTTCTTT. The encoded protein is CASSDAVAEAFF.

CDR3 DNA: TGTGCCATCGGGGCATTTCAGAATTCACCCCTCCACTTT. Its protein is CAIGAFQNSPLHF. This sequence joins TRBV10-3 and TRBJ1-6, with a possible D match to TRBD1 (5 bases). The CDR3 sequence is 13 residues long. Per the germline V gene, CDR1 is ENHRY and CDR2 is SYGVKD. V lost 8 bases, J lost 7 bases, and 12 bases lay in between.

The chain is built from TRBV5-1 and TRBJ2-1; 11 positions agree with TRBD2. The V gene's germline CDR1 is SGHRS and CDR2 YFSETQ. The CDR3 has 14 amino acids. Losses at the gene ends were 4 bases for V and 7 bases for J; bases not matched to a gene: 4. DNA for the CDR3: TGCGCCAGCAGCACGACTAGCGGGAAAAATGAGCAGTTCTTC. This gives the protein CASSTTSGKNEQFF.

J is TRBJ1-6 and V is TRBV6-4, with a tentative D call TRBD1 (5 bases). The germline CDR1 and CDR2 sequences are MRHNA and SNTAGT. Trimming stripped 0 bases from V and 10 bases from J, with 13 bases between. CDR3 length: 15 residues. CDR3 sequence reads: CASSDSGGVGSPLHF. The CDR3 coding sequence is TGTGCCAGCAGTGACTCCGGAGGGGTAGGGTCACCCCTCCACTTT.

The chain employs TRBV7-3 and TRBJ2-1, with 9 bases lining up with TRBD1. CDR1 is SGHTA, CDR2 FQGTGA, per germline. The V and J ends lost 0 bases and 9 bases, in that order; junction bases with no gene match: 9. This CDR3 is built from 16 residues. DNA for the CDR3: TGTGCCAGCAGCTTAACAACCGGGACAGGGACAGGTGAGCAGTTCTTC. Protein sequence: CASSLTTGTGTGEQFF.

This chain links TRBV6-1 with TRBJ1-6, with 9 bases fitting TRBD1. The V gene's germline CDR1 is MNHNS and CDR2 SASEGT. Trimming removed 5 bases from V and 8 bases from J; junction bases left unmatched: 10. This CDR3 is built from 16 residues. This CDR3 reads CASSQGDRDIHSPLHF. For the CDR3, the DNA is TGTGCCAGCAGTCAAGGGGACAGGGACATCCATTCACCCCTCCACTTT.

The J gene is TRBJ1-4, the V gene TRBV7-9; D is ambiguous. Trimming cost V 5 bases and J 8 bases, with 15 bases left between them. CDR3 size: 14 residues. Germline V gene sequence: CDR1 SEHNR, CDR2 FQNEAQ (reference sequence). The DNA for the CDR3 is TGTGCCAGCAGCCAAGAAATACAGAAGGAAAAACTGTTTTTT. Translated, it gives CASSQEIQKEKLFF.